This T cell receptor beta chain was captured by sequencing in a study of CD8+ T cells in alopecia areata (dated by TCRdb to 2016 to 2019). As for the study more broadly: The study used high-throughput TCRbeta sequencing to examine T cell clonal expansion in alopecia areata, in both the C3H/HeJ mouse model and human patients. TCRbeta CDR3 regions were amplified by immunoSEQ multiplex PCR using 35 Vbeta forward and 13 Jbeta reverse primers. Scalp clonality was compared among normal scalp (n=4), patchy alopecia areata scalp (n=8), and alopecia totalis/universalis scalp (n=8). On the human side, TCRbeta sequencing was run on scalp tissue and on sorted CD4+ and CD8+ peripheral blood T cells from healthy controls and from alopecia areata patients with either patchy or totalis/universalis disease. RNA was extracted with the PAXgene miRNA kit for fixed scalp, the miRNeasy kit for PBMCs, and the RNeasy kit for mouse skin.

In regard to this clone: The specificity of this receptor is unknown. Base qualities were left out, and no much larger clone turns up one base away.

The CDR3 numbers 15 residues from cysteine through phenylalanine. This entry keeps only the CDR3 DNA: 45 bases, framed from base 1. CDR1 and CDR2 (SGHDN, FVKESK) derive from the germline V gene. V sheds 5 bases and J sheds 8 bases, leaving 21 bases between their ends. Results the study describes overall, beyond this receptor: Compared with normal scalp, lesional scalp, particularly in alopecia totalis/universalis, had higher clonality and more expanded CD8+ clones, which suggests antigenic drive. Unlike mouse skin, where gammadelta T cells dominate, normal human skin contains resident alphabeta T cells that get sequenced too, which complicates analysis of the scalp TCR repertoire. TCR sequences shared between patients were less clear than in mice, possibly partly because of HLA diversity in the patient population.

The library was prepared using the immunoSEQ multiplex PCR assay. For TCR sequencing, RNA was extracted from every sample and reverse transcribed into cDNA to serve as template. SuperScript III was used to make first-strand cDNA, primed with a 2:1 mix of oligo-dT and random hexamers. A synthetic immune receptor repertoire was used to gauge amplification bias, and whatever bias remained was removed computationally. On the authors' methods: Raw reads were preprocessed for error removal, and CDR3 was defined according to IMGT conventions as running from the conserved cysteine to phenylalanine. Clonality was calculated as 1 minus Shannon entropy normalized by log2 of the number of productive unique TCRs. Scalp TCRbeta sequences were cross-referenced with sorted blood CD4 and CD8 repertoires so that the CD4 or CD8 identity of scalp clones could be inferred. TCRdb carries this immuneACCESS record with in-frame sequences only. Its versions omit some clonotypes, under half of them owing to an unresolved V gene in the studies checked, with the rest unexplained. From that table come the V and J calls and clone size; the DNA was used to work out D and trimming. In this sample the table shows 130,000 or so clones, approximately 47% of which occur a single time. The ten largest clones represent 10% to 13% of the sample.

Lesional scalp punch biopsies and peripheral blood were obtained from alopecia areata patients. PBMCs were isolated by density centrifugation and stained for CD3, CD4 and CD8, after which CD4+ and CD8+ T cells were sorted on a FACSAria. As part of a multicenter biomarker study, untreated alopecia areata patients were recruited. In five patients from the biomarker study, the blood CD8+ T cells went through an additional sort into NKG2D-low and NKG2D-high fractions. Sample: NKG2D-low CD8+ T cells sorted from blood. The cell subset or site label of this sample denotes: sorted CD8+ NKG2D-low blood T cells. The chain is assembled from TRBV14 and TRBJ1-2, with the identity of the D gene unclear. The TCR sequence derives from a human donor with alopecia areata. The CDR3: CASSKSRTIGSGYTF. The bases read TGTGCCAGCAGCAAAAGCCGGACCATCGGTAGCGGCTACACCTTC.